The source of this T cell receptor (beta chain) is a study of technical replicates of blood from several donors. The CDR3 spans 14 residues. The V and J ends lost 5 bases and 5 bases, in that order; junction bases with no gene match: 5. Germline CDR1 is SNHLY and CDR2 is FYNNEI. This clone was detected once. TCRdb's copy holds only in-frame clones and misses some; the assay was immunoSEQ multiplex PCR. The table has tens of thousands of clones, under 98% seen once. V usage is TRBV2 and J usage is TRBJ2-7; 11 bases map to TRBD1. The TCR was taken from a human donor in good health. Sequenced sample: T cells isolated from PBMCs. This chain's CDR3 is CASSLDRGLHEQYF. CDR3 sequence (DNA): TGTGCCAGCAGTTTGGACAGGGGGCTCCACGAGCAGTACTTC.